The 15 T cell receptor beta chains reported below all come from one sample, sequenced in a study of human T cells and chemical hapten exposure. As for time point: patch test 3, about 24 weeks after DPC sensitization. Treatment defined: therapeutic diphenylcyclopropenone sensitization with weekly scalp DPC. Each CDR3 protein gets one entry after TCRdb re-called the RACE reads with MiXCR. Of roughly 84,000 distinct CDR3 sequences in the sample, under 14% were seen once. The sample in question was whole blood, obtained in connection with sensitization to the hapten diphenylcyclopropenone (DPC). Source of these receptors: a woman aged 45 to 65 with alopecia areata. Some clones in this sample may be carry-over from other donors' samples.

Details on this clonotype: A read error may be the cause here, since a much bigger clone is one base away. The chain is built from TRBV5-1 and TRBJ2-7; 9 positions match TRBD2. Germline CDR1 reads SGHRS; CDR2 reads YFSETQ. The ends lost 5 bases at V and 3 bases at J; junction bases unmatched: 6. The CDR3 is 14 amino acids. For the CDR3, the DNA is TGCGCCAGCAGACCCGGGACTAGCCGCTACGAGCAGTACTTC. Encoded protein: CASRPGTSRYEQYF.

This clonotype was picked up a small number of times. The chain is built from TRBV9 and TRBJ2-1; 10 bases are shared with TRBD1. This CDR3 region has 16 residues. The V gene's germline CDR1 is SGDLS and CDR2 YYNGEE. V dropped 0 bases and J dropped 2; count of bases not matched to a gene: 2. CDR3: CASSVATGGPYNEQFF. CDR3 DNA: TGTGCCAGCAGCGTAGCGACAGGGGGCCCCTACAATGAGCAGTTCTTC.

This clonotype was counted ten times or more. This chain uses TRBV29-1 with TRBJ2-7, with 7 positions matching TRBD1. After removal of 6 bases from V and 7 bases from J, the junction contained 9 bases not matched to a gene. Germline V gene data show CDR1 as SQVTM and CDR2 as ANQGSEA. The CDR3 extends over 12 amino acids. DNA for the CDR3: TGCAGCGTCCGGCGACAGGGTAAGGAGCAGTACTTC. Its translation: CSVRRQGKEQYF.

This clonotype was seen repeatedly, ten times or more. The V and J genes are TRBV20-1 and TRBJ2-7; TRBD1 matches 7 bases. Trimming took 7 bases from V and 3 from J; bases not matched to a gene: 6. Germline-derived CDR1 and CDR2 are DFQATT and SNEGSKA (reference sequence). The CDR3 is made up of 12 amino acids. CDR3 sequence: CSGRDRDYEQYF. As DNA, the CDR3 is TGCAGTGGCCGGGACAGAGACTACGAGCAGTACTTC.

The sample holds many counts of this clonotype. This chain connects TRBV5-4 to TRBJ2-5; 7 nucleotides line up with TRBD2. With 4 bases clipped from V and 4 bases from J, the junction kept 16 bases outside the gene matches. Germline V gene sequence: CDR1 SGHNT, CDR2 YYREEE (reference sequence). This CDR3 is 17 amino acids long. CDR3 DNA sequence: TGTGCCAGCAGCCCTTCCCCCCTAGCGGAGACGGGAGAGACCCAGTACTTC. Protein product: CASSPSPLAETGETQYF.

This clonotype was found many times. The J gene is TRBJ1-2, the V gene TRBV27; 9 nucleotides agree with TRBD1. V was clipped by 7 bases and J by 8 bases; unmatched bases: 11. The CDR3 is 14 residues long. CDR1 is MNHEY, CDR2 SMNVEV, per germline (reference sequence). CDR3 loop: CASTPRTGVGGYTF. In nucleotides, the CDR3 is TGTGCCAGCACCCCAAGGACAGGGGTTGGGGGCTACACCTTC.

This clonotype appeared many times. The J gene is TRBJ2-1, the V gene TRBV18; 8 positions match TRBD2. The CDR3 contains 15 residues. The J segment lost 4 bases and the V segment lost 1 base, leaving 3 bases of the junction unmatched. The germline CDR1 and CDR2 sequences are KGHSH and LQKENI. CDR3 protein: CASSPRPGGYNEQFF. The CDR3 region has the DNA TGTGCCAGCTCACCACGCCCGGGGGGGTACAATGAGCAGTTCTTC. The full variable domain, in which reference TRBV18 and TRBJ2-1 provide the parts outside the CDR3, is NAGVMQNPRHLVRRRGQEARLRCSPMKGHSHVYWYRQLPEEGLKFMVYLQKENIIDESGMPKERFSAEFPKEGPSILRIQQVVRGDSAAYFCASSPRPGGYNEQFFGPGTRLTVL.

The chain couples TRBV7-2 to TRBJ1-4; D unclear. The DNA end lines up better with TRBJ2-2; the J call may be wrong. The CDR3 runs 12 residues. CDR1 and CDR2 from the germline V gene are SGHTA and FQGNSA. The CDR3 DNA follows: TGTGCCAGCAGCTTTGGTCGGGGGGAGCTGTTTTTT. Translation: CASSFGRGELFF.

The chain has TRBV7-2 and TRBJ2-7; 10 positions agree with TRBD2. This CDR3 spans 15 amino acids. V dropped 4 bases and J dropped 0; count of bases not matched to a gene: 3. Germline V CDR1 and CDR2: SGHTA, FQGNSA. CDR3 nucleotide sequence: TGTGCCAGCAGCTCACGACTAGCGGGCTCCTACGAGCAGTACTTC. Its protein is CASSSRLAGSYEQYF. Full variable domain (remainder filled in from reference TRBV7-2 and TRBJ2-7): GAGVSQSPSNKVTEKGKDVELRCDPISGHTALYWYRQSLGQGLEFLIYFQGNSAPDKSGLPSDRFSAERTGGSVSTLTIQRTQQEDSAVYLCASSSRLAGSYEQYFGPGTRLTVT.

This clonotype was detected only a few times. This chain connects TRBV7-9 to TRBJ2-7; D unresolved. V gave up 5 bases and J gave up 0 bases, with 8 bases separating them. Per the germline V gene, CDR1 is SEHNR and CDR2 is FQNEAQ (reference sequence). The CDR3 sequence is 13 residues long. CDR3 sequence reads: CASSPRSSYEQYF. In DNA form, the CDR3 reads TGTGCCAGCAGCCCGAGGAGCTCCTACGAGCAGTACTTC.

This clonotype appeared a few times. The chain uses TRBV10-3 and TRBJ2-7; maybe TRBD1 (6 bases). This CDR3 region has 13 residues. The germline V and J ends were trimmed by 7 bases and 7 bases, with 17 bases remaining between them. CDR1 and CDR2 from the germline V gene are ENHRY and SYGVKD. The CDR3 DNA reads TGTGCCATCAATGGACAGCCTACGGGGGAGCAGTACTTC. Translation gives CAINGQPTGEQYF.

The chain couples TRBV2 to TRBJ1-3; D possibly corresponds to TRBD1 (5 bases). CDR3 size: 13 residues. Germline CDR1 and CDR2: SNHLY and FYNNEI. Trimming cost V 8 bases and J 0 bases, with 8 bases left between them. The CDR3 nucleotides are TGTGCCAGCGGGGGGAGCTCTGGAAACACCATATATTTT. Its protein product is CASGGSSGNTIYF. Combining the CDR3 with reference TRBV2 and TRBJ1-3 gives the whole variable domain EPEVTQTPSHQVTQMGQEVILRCVPISNHLYFYWYRQILGQKVEFLVSFYNNEISEKSEIFDDQFSVERPDGSNFTLKIRSTKLEDSAMYFCASGGSSGNTIYFGEGSWLTVV.

This clonotype has at least ten counts. The rearrangement joins TRBV30 to TRBJ1-4; possibly TRBD1 for D (6 bases). The CDR3 has 13 residues. The germline V gene encodes CDR1 GTSNPN and CDR2 SVGIG (reference sequence). Trimming pared 4 bases from V and 6 bases from J, leaving 12 bases between. CDR3 region: CAWMGRGDEKLFF. DNA of the CDR3: TGTGCCTGGATGGGCAGGGGTGATGAAAAACTGTTTTTT.

In this sample, this clonotype turned up a few times. The CDR3 DNA sequence: TGTGCCAGCAGCCTAACAGGGGGTAGCTCCTACGAGCAGTACTTC. Its protein product is CASSLTGGSSYEQYF. The chain recombines TRBV4-2 with TRBJ2-7, with 8 nucleotides matching TRBD1. The CDR3 loop spans 15 amino acids. The trim removed 4 bases at V and 0 bases at J, leaving 5 bases unmatched. Germline CDR1 is LGHNA and CDR2 is YNFKEQ.

This clonotype was detected only a few times. The J gene is TRBJ2-7, the V gene TRBV5-1; TRBD2 agrees at 11 bases. CDR3 length equals 16 residues. Germline CDR1 and CDR2: SGHRS and YFSETQ. V lost 0 bases to trimming and J lost 4 bases; unmatched junction nucleotides: 6. The CDR3 bases are TGCGCCAGCAGCTTGGGCGGTAGCGGGAGGGGATACGAGCAGTACTTC. Translating gives CASSLGGSGRGYEQYF.